This passage covers 21 T cell receptor beta chains from one sample sequenced in a study of T-cell reconstitution after alpha-beta-depleted transplantation in children. Preparation of the TCRbeta library used unique molecular identifiers. One entry per CDR3 protein, called by TCRdb with MiXCR from the PCR reads. Of over 550,000 distinct CDR3 sequences listed, roughly a tenth are singletons. Sequences were derived from PBMCs from the stem cell graft donor, sampled from the stem cell graft. The receptors shown here come from a human donor who donated a stem cell graft to a child with acute myeloid leukemia.

This clonotype was recorded a few times. The V call is TRBV14, the J call TRBJ2-5; D is uncertain. The CDR3 loop spans 12 amino acids. V dropped 1 base and J dropped 5 bases, with 5 bases sitting between them. Germline CDR1 and CDR2: SGHDN and FVKESK. CDR3 amino acids: CASSQVWETQYF. CDR3 in DNA: TGTGCCAGCAGCCAAGTCTGGGAGACCCAGTACTTC.

The chain employs TRBV11-2 and TRBJ2-3, with D maybe TRBD1 (6 bases). CDR3 size: 17 residues. The V gene lost 1 base and the J gene lost 6 bases, with 20 bases spanning the gap. Germline loops: CDR1 SGHAT, CDR2 FQNNGV. This CDR3 is CASSLGAWGPHIDTQYF. CDR3 sequence (DNA): TGTGCCAGCAGCTTAGGGGCGTGGGGGCCCCACATTGATACGCAGTATTTT.

In this sample, this clonotype turned up a few times. V is TRBV20-1 and J is TRBJ1-3; no reliable D call. The V gene lost 5 bases and the J gene lost 7 bases, with 9 bases spanning the gap. This CDR3 is 11 amino acids long. CDR1 and CDR2 from the germline V gene are DFQATT and SNEGSKA (reference sequence). Written as DNA, the CDR3 is TGCAGTGCTTGGGTGGGGAACACCATATATTTT. Amino acid sequence: CSAWVGNTIYF.

This rearrangement joins TRBV12-5 to TRBJ1-3; D possibly corresponds to TRBD1 (6 bases). With 3 bases removed from V and 10 bases from J, the gap between germline ends came to 10 bases. CDR1 is LGHNT, CDR2 FRNRAP, per germline. This CDR3 spans 12 amino acids. The CDR3 is CASGFTGKTIYF. The CDR3 DNA reads as TGTGCTAGTGGTTTCACAGGGAAGACCATATATTTT.

This clonotype has at least ten counts. This chain joins TRBV10-3 and TRBJ2-7, with TRBD1 matching over 7 bases. V shed 3 bases, J shed 3 bases, and the junction held 8 bases outside the gene matches. The germline V gene encodes CDR1 ENHRY and CDR2 SYGVKD. This CDR3 is built from 15 residues. For the CDR3, the DNA is TGTGCCATCAGTGACCAGGGGGTATATGACTACGAGCAGTACTTC. Amino acid sequence: CAISDQGVYDYEQYF.

This rearrangement joins TRBV7-9 to TRBJ2-6, with no clear D. Trimming shortened V by 3 bases and J by 0 bases, and 12 bases separated the two germline ends. This CDR3 comprises 17 residues. Germline CDR1 and CDR2: SEHNR and FQNEAQ (reference sequence). CDR3 region: CASSFLTELSGANVLTF. CDR3 in DNA: TGTGCCAGCAGCTTTCTCACAGAGCTCTCTGGGGCCAACGTCCTGACTTTC.

The sample holds a few counts of this clonotype. The gene calls are TRBV30 and TRBJ2-3, with 9 bases identical to TRBD2. Germline loops: CDR1 GTSNPN, CDR2 SVGIG (reference sequence). This CDR3 contains 13 residues. The ends lost 3 bases at V and 5 bases at J; junction bases unmatched: 3. In DNA, the CDR3 is TGTGCCTGGAGGGGACTAGCTAGAGATACGCAGTATTTT. Translated: CAWRGLARDTQYF.

This clonotype has ten or more counts. The genes are TRBV28 and TRBJ2-3; D is unresolved. Germline loops: CDR1 MDHEN, CDR2 SYDVKM. The CDR3 consists of 15 residues. Between the trimmed V and J ends, which lost 2 bases and 2 bases, there was a span of 11 bases. CDR3 DNA sequence: TGTGCCAGCAGTTTAGCAGTTTCGAACACAGATACGCAGTATTTT. It encodes CASSLAVSNTDTQYF.

Only a few counts were recorded for this clonotype. The chain carries TRBV28 and TRBJ1-5; D is possibly TRBD1 (5 bases). Per the germline V gene, CDR1 is MDHEN and CDR2 is SYDVKM. Trimming shortened V by 3 bases and J by 7 bases, and 16 bases separated the two germline ends. There are 15 residues in the CDR3. CDR3 in DNA: TGTGCCAGCAGTTTCGGGGGGGACTCAAAACAGCCCCAGCATTTT. Its translation: CASSFGGDSKQPQHF.

This clonotype was counted only a few times. V usage is TRBV10-3 and J usage is TRBJ1-5; D remains unclear. This CDR3 is 14 amino acids long. The germline CDR1 and CDR2 sequences are ENHRY and SYGVKD. V shed 6 bases and J shed 2 bases, with 11 bases lying between them. CDR3 bases: TGTGCCATCAGCCCGTCGGCAGGCAATCAGCCCCAGCATTTT. Encoded protein: CAISPSAGNQPQHF.

This clonotype was recorded many times. This chain connects TRBV6-2 or TRBV6-3 to TRBJ1-1; D might be TRBD1 (5 bases). This CDR3 comprises 13 residues. V gave up 6 bases and J gave up 1 base, with 9 bases separating them. Germline CDR1 is MNHEY and CDR2 is SVGEGT. The CDR3 loop is CASRRDGNTEAFF. The CDR3 DNA reads as TGTGCCAGCAGAAGGGACGGGAACACTGAAGCTTTCTTT.

The sample holds a few counts of this clonotype. This chain links TRBV2 with TRBJ2-2; D remains unclear. The length of the CDR3 is 16 residues. Germline V gene data show CDR1 as SNHLY and CDR2 as FYNNEI. V was clipped by 1 base and J by 3 bases, with 12 bases between them. The CDR3 reads CASSEEGHWDTGELFF. CDR3 DNA sequence: TGTGCCAGCAGTGAAGAGGGCCACTGGGACACCGGGGAGCTGTTTTTT.

J is TRBJ2-7 and V is TRBV18, with 7 nucleotides matching TRBD1. The V and J ends lost 4 bases and 2 bases, in that order; junction bases with no gene match: 5. The germline gives CDR1 KGHSH, CDR2 LQKENI. The CDR3 sequence is 14 residues long. CDR3 DNA sequence: TGTGCCAGCTCACGCGTACAGGGGACCTACGAGCAGTACTTC. It codes for CASSRVQGTYEQYF.

V is TRBV29-1 and J is TRBJ2-2, with 8 bases that match TRBD2. The CDR3 is made up of 14 amino acids. V trimming: 6 bases; J trimming: 4 bases; junction bases outside the gene matches: 7. In germline, CDR1 is SQVTM, CDR2 ANQGSEA. CDR3 nucleotide sequence: TGCAGCGTGTGGACTAGCTCTGGCACCGGGGAGCTGTTTTTT. Protein: CSVWTSSGTGELFF.

A single count supports this clonotype. The V call is TRBV20-1, the J call TRBJ1-3; D is uncertain. Germline-derived CDR1 and CDR2 are DFQATT and SNEGSKA (reference sequence). CDR3 size: 15 residues. The V gene lost 1 base and the J gene lost 4 bases, with 14 bases spanning the gap. The chain's CDR3 is CSARAVLQTGNTIYF. CDR3 DNA sequence: TGCAGTGCTAGAGCCGTTTTACAGACCGGAAACACCATATATTTT.

In its sample, this clonotype was seen many times. The rearrangement uses TRBV6-2 or TRBV6-3 and TRBJ2-2; TRBD1 or TRBD2 may be the D gene (5 bases each). Germline V gives CDR1 MNHEY, CDR2 SVGEGT. Trimming took 5 bases from V and 2 from J, leaving 15 bases between them. The CDR3 consists of 16 residues. CDR3 protein: CASSKGTGPNTGELFF. CDR3 nucleotides: TGTGCCAGCAGTAAAGGGACGGGGCCAAACACCGGGGAGCTGTTTTTT.

This clonotype was detected ten times or more. The rearrangement uses TRBV7-2 and TRBJ2-5; D may correspond to TRBD1 or TRBD2 (5 bases each). Between the trimmed V and J ends, which lost 1 base and 3 bases, there was a span of 12 bases. CDR1 is SGHTA, CDR2 FQGNSA, per germline. CDR3 size: 15 residues. This CDR3 is CASSLGYRGEETQYF. CDR3 nucleotides: TGTGCCAGCAGCTTAGGGTATAGGGGAGAAGAGACCCAGTACTTC.

This clonotype was observed once. A much larger clone lies a single base off, so this may be a read error. The final CDR3 position lacks the conserved phenylalanine or tryptophan, pointing to a likely read error. This rearrangement joins TRBV27 to TRBJ1-1; 7 bases are shared with TRBD1. Germline assignment: CDR1 MNHEY and CDR2 SMNVEV (reference sequence). V shed 7 bases and J 4 bases; nucleotides not matched to a gene: 9. The CDR3 is 14 residues long. CDR3 sequence (DNA): TGTGCCAGCACCTCGACAGGGTTTGTCACTGAAGCTTTCTGT. It encodes CASTSTGFVTEAFC.

The gene calls are TRBV30 and TRBJ1-4; TRBD1 aligns across 7 bases. The V segment lost 4 bases and the J segment 5 bases; nucleotides outside the gene matches: 4. The CDR3 is 13 residues long. Germline values: CDR1 GTSNPN, CDR2 SVGIG (reference sequence). CDR3 region: CAWKGQKNEKLFF. The DNA for the CDR3 is TGTGCCTGGAAGGGACAGAAGAATGAAAAACTGTTTTTT.

This clonotype has just a few counts. The chain uses TRBV29-1 and TRBJ2-7; D is undetermined. CDR3 length: 12 amino acids. Germline CDR1 SQVTM, CDR2 ANQGSEA. Trimming removed 3 bases at V and 3 bases at J, with 9 bases between. The CDR3 loop is CSVEIGNYEQYF. In DNA, the CDR3 is TGCAGCGTTGAGATAGGGAACTACGAGCAGTACTTC.

In its sample, this clonotype was seen a few times. V and J are TRBV20-1 and TRBJ2-1; TRBD2 agrees at 7 bases. Germline V gives CDR1 DFQATT, CDR2 SNEGSKA (reference sequence). The CDR3 totals 17 residues. The ends lost 3 bases at V and 0 bases at J; junction bases unmatched: 11. CDR3 protein: CSASGRPALSSYNEQFF. The CDR3 coding sequence is TGCAGTGCTAGCGGGAGGCCAGCTTTGAGCTCCTACAATGAGCAGTTCTTC.